One T cell receptor (beta chain) is described in this entry. The sample originates from a study of patients and donors after allogeneic stem cell transplantation. One entry per CDR3 protein results from TCRdb running MiXCR on the RT-PCR reads. This table holds 190,000 or so distinct CDR3 sequences, around two fifths found once. Source material: blood, either unsorted or a sorted T cell fraction (not recorded which). This clonotype originated in a human donor who was either an allogeneic HSCT recipient or a stem cell or donor lymphocyte infusion donor (not recorded which). It is not recorded whose cells these are; they may come from a transplant donor.

The CDR3 bases are TGCGCCAGCAGCTTTCGGGGGCCGGGGACTGAAGCTTTCTTT. This sequence encodes CASSFRGPGTEAFF. V is TRBV5-1 and J is TRBJ1-1; D might be TRBD1 (6 bases). V lost 2 bases to trimming and J lost 5 bases, with 13 bases between them. This CDR3 is built from 14 residues. Germline values: CDR1 SGHRS, CDR2 YFSETQ.